This TCR beta chain was observed in a study of T cells in Graves' hyperthyroidism and ophthalmopathy. Points from the study as a whole: Also found in blood were most expanded thyroid clonotypes above 0.001.

J lost 7 bases, V lost 1 base, and 7 bases had no gene match. This CDR3 region has 15 residues. Germline CDR1 reads LGHDT; CDR2 reads YNNKEL (reference sequence). In its sample, this clonotype was seen a few times. The antigen is not known. The investigators amplified TCR beta CDR3 regions from RNA transcripts. The primer set for the first-round RT-PCR of the TCR CDR3 was HTBI. TCRdb fed the multiplex PCR reads into MiXCR, producing one record per CDR3 protein. The sample includes fewer than 750,000 distinct CDR3 sequences, more than 45% of them seen just once. The sample consisted of peripheral blood or thyroid tissue (not recorded which). The chain couples TRBV3-1 to TRBJ1-2; 9 bases align to TRBD1. The sequence came from a woman younger than 35 with Graves' hyperthyroidism. In DNA form, the CDR3 reads TGTGCCAGCAGCCAAGCCGGGACAGGGTTGCGTGGCTACACCTTC. This encodes CASSQAGTGLRGYTF.